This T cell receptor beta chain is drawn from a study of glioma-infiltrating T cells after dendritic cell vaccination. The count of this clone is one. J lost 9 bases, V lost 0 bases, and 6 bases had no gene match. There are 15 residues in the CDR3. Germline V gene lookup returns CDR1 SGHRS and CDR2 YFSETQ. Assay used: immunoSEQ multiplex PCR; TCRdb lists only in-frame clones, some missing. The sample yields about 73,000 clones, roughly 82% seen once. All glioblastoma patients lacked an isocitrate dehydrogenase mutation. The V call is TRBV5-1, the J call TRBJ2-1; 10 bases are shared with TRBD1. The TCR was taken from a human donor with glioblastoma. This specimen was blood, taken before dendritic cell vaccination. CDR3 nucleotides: TGCGCCAGCAGCTTGGAGACAGGGGGCCTGGGTGAGCAGTTCTTC. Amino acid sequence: CASSLETGGLGEQFF.